The text below deals with one T cell receptor (beta chain). Its antigen is as yet unknown. Clones were sequenced by immunoSEQ multiplex PCR, and TCRdb holds only the in-frame ones, with some missing. Of more than 140,000 clones listed, more than 70% are singletons. The record originates from a study of T cell responses to AZD1222 COVID-19 vaccine. Broader study findings: Spike was spanned by vaccine-associated CD4 TCRs, with dominance at 160-218 and 743-854. Reports indicate that nearly half of spike-specific TCRs are directed at unmutated variant regions. Increases in Spike-specific TCR breadth and depth were seen after two AZD1222 doses. Donors were mostly white British, more females; clonal diversity possibly underestimated.

The clonotype originates from an adult in good health. The specimen comprised peripheral blood, sampled on day 0 of AZD1222 vaccination.

DNA for the CDR3: TGTGCCAGCAGAGTCGAGAGGGGGAGAGGTGGCTACACCTTC. Encoded protein: CASRVERGRGGYTF. V is TRBV5-4 and J is TRBJ1-2; maybe TRBD1 (6 bases). This CDR3 has 14 amino acids. Deletions cut 5 bases from V and 7 bases from J, with 18 bases between. Germline assignment: CDR1 SGHNT and CDR2 YYREEE (reference sequence).